This record concerns one TCR beta chain sequence. V gave up 6 bases and J gave up 5 bases; unmatched junction bases: 9. Germline V CDR1 and CDR2: MNHNS, SASEGT. The CDR3 contains 15 residues. Produced via immunoSEQ multiplex PCR; TCRdb's table is partial and in-frame only. Of some 13,000 clones listed, about 70% are singletons. Frozen unsorted single-cell suspensions supplied the genomic DNA. The data derive from a study of immune cell composition in non-small cell lung cancer. The V call is TRBV6-1, the J call TRBJ1-3; TRBD1 matches 8 bases. The sequence derives from a human donor with non-small cell lung cancer. The specimen sequenced was lung tumor tissue. In nucleotides, the CDR3 is TGTGCCAGCAGGGGACAGGACTTCATTAGAAACACCATATATTTT. It is translated as CASRGQDFIRNTIYF.